This T cell receptor (beta chain) was captured in a study of T cell repertoires in cytomegalovirus infection. Study as a whole: Public TCR beta signatures indicated both CMV infection and matching HLA type. Study results and caveats: Cumulated frequencies of public TCR beta families served to identify carriers of CMV plus the relevant HLA. HLA-C-restricted, CMV-specific TCR beta clonotypes were dominant ex vivo.

Between the trimmed V and J ends, which lost 0 bases and 4 bases, there was a span of 8 bases. This CDR3 is built from 14 residues. Germline V gives CDR1 SGDLS, CDR2 YYNGEE. MiXCR, applied by TCRdb to the reads, yields one record per CDR3 protein. Here the sample spans around 450,000 distinct CDR3 sequences, around 10% being singletons. Note on this clonotype: Its antigen is still unknown.

This sequence was found in a human donor in good health (CMV status not recorded). Some clones in this sample may be carry-over from other donors' samples. Sequencing was done on a sample of PBMCs. The chain combines TRBV9 with TRBJ2-1; D gene ambiguous. The CDR3 region is CASSVVPSYNEQFF. The CDR3 DNA reads as TGTGCCAGCAGCGTAGTTCCTTCTTACAATGAGCAGTTCTTC.